These T cell receptor beta chains were read from a single sample in a study of shared clonotypes between healthy human individuals. The method was immunoSEQ multiplex PCR; TCRdb's version includes in-frame clones alone and lacks a portion of them. The sample yields about 2.3 million clones, around 92% seen once. The sequenced material came from naive CD4+ T cells from PBMCs. Receptors originate from a man in his late teens or twenties in good health. Some clones in this sample may be carry-over from other donors' samples. Each CDR3 is given with its conserved first and last residue. D genes are given only for firm matches. Clone size is not always given. Where it is, it says once, few, many or a class for expanded clones.

V	J	size	D	CDR3	DNA
TRBV7-2	TRBJ2-7	NA	NA	CASSLRRGYEQYF	TGTGCCAGCAGCTTACGACGGGGCTACGAGCAGTACTTC
TRBV6-1	TRBJ2-3	NA	NA	CASIRASTDTQYF	TGTGCCAGCATTAGGGCTAGCACAGATACGCAGTATTTT
TRBV30	TRBJ1-4	NA	TRBD1	CAWTSGTGVAEKLFF	TGTGCCTGGACCTCCGGGACAGGGGTTGCTGAAAAACTGTTTTTT
TRBV27	TRBJ1-3	NA	NA	CASSLGGSGNTIYF	TGTGCCAGCTCGCTCGGAGGTTCTGGAAACACCATATATTTT
TRBV4-3	TRBJ2-7	once	TRBD2	CASSSLAGVSYEQYF	TGCGCCAGCAGCTCTCTAGCGGGAGTCTCCTACGAGCAGTACTTC
TRBV5-8	TRBJ2-5	NA	NA	CASSSYQETQYF	TGTGCCAGCAGCTCGTACCAAGAGACCCAGTACTTC
TRBV5-1	TRBJ2-5	NA	TRBD1	CASSRGDRARETQYF	TGCGCCAGCAGCCGGGGGGACAGGGCAAGAGAGACCCAGTACTTC
TRBV11-2	TRBJ1-2	NA	NA	CASSLGLGYGYTF	TGTGCCAGCAGCTTGGGACTGGGCTATGGCTACACCTTC
TRBV5-4	TRBJ2-2	NA	TRBD1	CASSSAGQGGAGELFF	TGTGCCAGCAGTTCAGCGGGACAGGGTGGCGCCGGGGAGCTGTTTTTT
TRBV19	TRBJ2-7	NA	TRBD2	CASSTLAGGPYEQYF	TGTGCCAGTAGTACACTAGCGGGAGGCCCCTACGAGCAGTACTTC
TRBV2	TRBJ2-2	NA	TRBD1	CASSETGGTGELFF	TGTGCCAGCAGTGAGACAGGGGGAACCGGGGAGCTGTTTTTT
TRBV5-5	TRBJ1-4	NA	NA	CASSLLGPPGELFF	TGTGCCAGCAGCTTGCTTGGACCGCCCGGTGAACTGTTTTTT
TRBV29-1	TRBJ1-2	NA	NA	CSVVGVPGYTF	TGCAGCGTTGTAGGGGTTCCTGGCTACACCTTC
TRBV27	TRBJ2-7	once	NA	CASSSLASEQYF	TGTGCCAGCAGTTCCCTGGCGAGTGAGCAGTACTTC
TRBV7-9	TRBJ1-1	NA	TRBD1	CASSPLPGTENTEAFF	TGTGCCAGCAGCCCACTCCCCGGGACAGAGAACACTGAAGCTTTCTTT
TRBV7-3	TRBJ2-1	NA	TRBD1	CASSKTGGSYNEQFF	TGTGCCAGCAGCAAGACAGGGGGCTCCTACAATGAGCAGTTCTTC
TRBV6-6	TRBJ1-4	NA	NA	CASSYSRGDEKLFF	TGTGCCAGCAGTTATTCGAGGGGGGACGAAAAACTGTTTTTT
TRBV5-1	TRBJ1-1	NA	TRBD1	CASSQLQGASTEAFF	TGCGCCAGCAGCCAACTACAGGGGGCGAGCACTGAAGCTTTCTTT
TRBV29-1	TRBJ2-5	NA	NA	CSVEDWGLAGETQYF	TGCAGCGTTGAAGATTGGGGCCTCGCGGGGGAGACCCAGTACTTC
TRBV19	TRBJ2-5	NA	TRBD2	CASSMDRDASGRETQYF	TGTGCCAGTAGTATGGACCGGGACGCTAGCGGGAGGGAGACCCAGTACTTC
TRBV19	TRBJ2-7	NA	NA	CASSRTAGYEQYF	TGTGCCAGTAGTCGGACAGCAGGCTACGAGCAGTACTTC
TRBV19	TRBJ1-4	NA	NA	CASSWVGRDEKLFF	TGTGCCAGTAGTTGGGTCGGTCGGGATGAAAAACTGTTTTTT
TRBV9	TRBJ1-5	NA	NA	CASSVGRNQPQHF	TGTGCCAGCAGCGTAGGTCGAAATCAGCCCCAGCATTTT
TRBV18	TRBJ2-2	NA	NA	CASSLQAIKNTGELFF	TGTGCCAGCTCCTTGCAGGCCATCAAGAACACCGGGGAGCTGTTTTTT
TRBV4-1	TRBJ1-1	NA	NA	CASSQEGAGGTEAFF	TGCGCCAGCAGCCAAGAGGGGGCGGGCGGCACTGAAGCTTTCTTT
TRBV28	TRBJ2-3	NA	TRBD2	CASSVGLAGGLDTQYF	TGTGCCAGCAGTGTGGGACTAGCGGGAGGGTTGGATACGCAGTATTTT
TRBV10-3	TRBJ1-2	NA	TRBD1	CAISSSGGVGYGYTF	TGTGCCATTTCATCTTCAGGGGGAGTAGGCTATGGCTACACCTTC
TRBV4-1	TRBJ2-5	NA	NA	CASTQGGYRQETQYF	TGCGCCAGCACCCAAGGCGGGTACCGCCAAGAGACCCAGTACTTC
TRBV6-5	TRBJ2-1	NA	NA	CASSSPGLYNEQFF	TGTGCCAGCAGTTCCCCGGGACTCTACAATGAGCAGTTCTTC
TRBV7-3	TRBJ2-2	once	NA	CASSGGTGELFF	TGTGCCAGCAGCGGAGGCACCGGGGAGCTGTTTTTT
TRBV5-1	TRBJ2-6	once	NA	CASSDVASGANVLTF	TGCGCCAGCAGCGACGTAGCTTCTGGGGCCAACGTCCTGACTTTC
TRBV28	TRBJ1-2	NA	NA	CASSLTGNYGYTF	TGTGCCAGCAGTTTAACGGGAAACTATGGCTACACCTTC
TRBV28	TRBJ1-1	NA	NA	CASSSAGLTEAFF	TGTGCCAGCAGTTCGGCGGGCCTCACTGAAGCTTTCTTT
TRBV7-3	TRBJ2-3	NA	TRBD2	CASSEGPGLAADTQYF	TGTGCCAGCAGCGAAGGACCGGGACTAGCGGCAGATACGCAGTATTTT
TRBV4-1	TRBJ2-7	NA	NA	CASSQGWGVGISYEQYF	TGCGCCAGCAGCCAAGGTTGGGGGGTGGGGATCTCCTACGAGCAGTACTTC
TRBV4-1	TRBJ2-1	NA	TRBD1	CASSRGGTGGNEQFF	TGCGCCAGCAGCAGGGGCGGGACAGGGGGCAATGAGCAGTTCTTC
TRBV10-2	TRBJ1-5	NA	NA	CASGRRADNQPQHF	TGCGCCAGCGGCAGAAGGGCGGACAATCAGCCCCAGCATTTT
TRBV5-1	TRBJ2-1	NA	TRBD2	CASSLEPQAGVRRNEQFF	TGCGCCAGCAGCTTGGAACCCCAAGCGGGAGTTCGGAGAAATGAGCAGTTCTTC
TRBV5-4	TRBJ2-3	once	NA	CASSRSGRDTDTQYF	TGTGCCAGCAGCCGCTCCGGACGAGACACAGATACGCAGTATTTT
TRBV7-6	TRBJ2-1	NA	TRBD2	CASSRTSAEQFF	TGTGCCAGCAGCAGAACTAGCGCAGAGCAGTTCTTC
TRBV5-4	TRBJ2-1	NA	NA	CASSPEKRNEQFF	TGTGCCAGCAGCCCCGAAAAAAGGAATGAGCAGTTCTTC
TRBV5-4	TRBJ2-3	NA	NA	CASSPDSPGTYTQYF	TGTGCCAGCAGCCCGGACTCCCCGGGGACCTATACGCAGTATTTT
TRBV11-2	TRBJ2-7	NA	TRBD2	CASSLILAGGEEQYF	TGTGCCAGCAGCTTAATCCTAGCGGGAGGGGAAGAGCAGTACTTC
TRBV9	TRBJ2-5	NA	TRBD1	CASSVATRGQVQETQYF	TGTGCCAGCAGCGTAGCTACGAGGGGACAGGTACAAGAGACCCAGTACTTC
TRBV29-1	TRBJ2-7	NA	TRBD1	CSVEGQGKPYEQYF	TGCAGCGTTGAAGGACAGGGAAAGCCCTACGAGCAGTACTTC
TRBV6-6	TRBJ2-3	NA	TRBD1	CATLDRVSTDTQYF	TGTGCCACCTTGGACAGGGTCAGCACAGATACGCAGTATTTT
TRBV18	TRBJ1-2	NA	NA	CASSPSTGANYGYTF	TGTGCCAGCTCACCATCTACAGGAGCTAACTATGGCTACACCTTC
TRBV27	TRBJ2-5	NA	NA	CASRLTGQETQYF	TGTGCCAGCAGACTTACAGGGCAAGAGACCCAGTACTTC
TRBV7-3	TRBJ2-1	NA	TRBD2	CASSPGGGRYNEQFF	TGTGCCAGCAGCCCGGGAGGCGGGAGGTACAATGAGCAGTTCTTC
TRBV4-1	TRBJ1-4	NA	NA	CASSQDLGRWYEKLFF	TGCGCCAGCAGCCAAGATCTGGGCAGGTGGTACGAAAAACTGTTTTTT
TRBV18	TRBJ2-1	NA	TRBD2	CASSPGGRGFGEQFF	TGTGCCAGCTCACCAGGCGGGAGAGGGTTTGGGGAGCAGTTCTTC
TRBV5-1	TRBJ2-3	NA	NA	CASSRGHQGTDTQYF	TGCGCCAGCAGCCGGGGACACCAGGGCACAGATACGCAGTATTTT
TRBV19	TRBJ2-2	once	TRBD1	CASSVDRGVGELFF	TGTGCCAGTAGTGTCGACAGGGGGGTTGGGGAGCTGTTTTTT
TRBV20-1	TRBJ2-3	NA	NA	CSAPRGDTQYF	TGCAGTGCTCCTCGCGGGGATACGCAGTATTTT
TRBV5-4	TRBJ2-2	NA	NA	CASTLHSGTGELFF	TGTGCCAGCACCCTCCACTCTGGGACCGGGGAGCTGTTTTTT